This TCR beta chain is drawn from a study of CD8 T cells in ankylosing spondylitis. Notes on the study in general: Earlier literature documents some of the motif variants in reactive arthritis synovial fluid and blood.

About this clonotype: Its target is unknown.

Quantitative 5'-RACE with molecular barcodes produced the TCR beta libraries. Each CDR3 protein gets one entry after TCRdb re-called the 5' RACE reads with MiXCR. The sample lists 150,000 or so distinct CDR3 sequences; roughly 34% were seen once. This CDR3 has 17 residues. V lost 0 bases, J lost 1 base, and 17 bases lay in between. Germline values: CDR1 SGDLS, CDR2 YYNGEE. The origin of this receptor is a male donor with ankylosing spondylitis. The gene calls are TRBV9 and TRBJ2-7; D possibly corresponds to TRBD1 (5 bases). The specimen was synovial fluid, either unsorted or a sorted T cell fraction (not recorded which). This chain's CDR3 is CASSVVRWVRDSYEQYF. In DNA, the CDR3 is TGTGCCAGCAGCGTAGTAAGGTGGGTCAGGGATTCCTACGAGCAGTACTTC.